This T cell receptor (beta chain) was captured by sequencing in a study of T cell responses to AZD1222 COVID-19 vaccine. Study observations and caveats: Only a handful of individuals given AZD1222 were seropositive at baseline. Donor demographics were predominantly white British with a female majority; clonal diversity may be underestimated.

The assay was immunoSEQ multiplex PCR, and TCRdb's table has in-frame clones only and misses some. The sample records over 100,000 clones, roughly 88% being singletons. Concerning this clone: Its matching antigen is unknown.

Here the sequenced sample was peripheral blood, taken on day 0 of MenACWY control vaccination. The receptor comes from an adult in good health.

CDR3 nucleotides: TGCAGTGCTAGCCCCGCCGGGGAGCTGTTTTTT. It encodes CSASPAGELFF. The rearrangement joins TRBV20-1 to TRBJ2-2, with unresolved D. This CDR3 region has 11 residues. Germline assignment: CDR1 DFQATT and CDR2 SNEGSKA (reference sequence). V was shortened by 3 bases and J by 6 bases, with 5 bases between the two germline ends.